This TCR beta chain was documented in a study of cytomegalovirus exposure and HLA in healthy donors. Looked up from germline, CDR1 is MRHNA and CDR2 is SNTAGT. CDR3 size: 14 residues. V lost 4 bases and J 2 bases, leaving 11 bases between the germline ends. Primers: 60 Vbeta forward and 13 Jbeta reverse. Repertoires were generated with immunoSEQ multiplex PCR, while TCRdb's copy carries only in-frame clones and drops some. The sample holds fewer than 200,000 clones, roughly 80% seen once. The V call is TRBV6-4, the J call TRBJ1-1; maybe TRBD1 (5 bases). Sequencing input: PBMCs. This receptor was identified in a woman younger than 30 in good health and CMV-seronegative. In DNA form, the CDR3 reads TGTGCCAGCAGTGCGTTCGGGGGAAACACTGAAGCTTTCTTT. Amino acids: CASSAFGGNTEAFF.